Listed below are T cell receptor beta chains from one sample, sequenced in a study of T cells after posttransplantation cyclophosphamide. Using immunoSEQ multiplex PCR, the repertoire was profiled, and TCRdb retains in-frame clones only, with some absent. The profile shows approximately 32,000 clones, around nine tenths of them singletons. Sequenced sample: PBMCs. The receptors originated from a woman aged 40 to 49 with a blood cancer, CMV-positive, and with a related stem cell donor. CDR3s include the opening cysteine and the closing phenylalanine or tryptophan. The order of the fields is CDR3 DNA, CDR3 protein, J gene, D gene, clone size, V gene. D genes are given only for firm matches. Clone size appears in some rows only: once, few, many, or a class for an expanded clone.

TGCGCCAGCAGCTTGGGACAGACGGTACGCTCTGGAAACACCATATATTTT | CASSLGQTVRSGNTIYF | TRBJ1-3 | - | - | TRBV5-1
TGTGCCAGCAGCGGGCCCGGGACAGGGGACTATGGCTACACCTTC | CASSGPGTGDYGYTF | TRBJ1-2 | TRBD1 | - | TRBV9
TGTGCCAGCTCACCGGAGAGAGGCCGCCGGTACTTC | CASSPERGRRYF | TRBJ2-5 | - | - | TRBV18
TGTGCCAGTAGTATGGTGCAGGCCAACACCGGGGAGCTGTTTTTT | CASSMVQANTGELFF | TRBJ2-2 | - | once | TRBV19
TGTGCCAGTAGTACGCTACGGGGACAGCAAGAGACCCAGTACTTC | CASSTLRGQQETQYF | TRBJ2-5 | TRBD1 | - | TRBV19
TGTGCCAGCAGCGGCCCCGGGGAGGGGACTACGATCTCTGGAAACACCATATATTTT | CASSGPGEGTTISGNTIYF | TRBJ1-3 | - | - | TRBV9
TGTGCCAGTAGTATAGGGTCGGGGAATGAGCAGTTCTTC | CASSIGSGNEQFF | TRBJ2-1 | - | - | TRBV19
TGTGCCAGCAGCCCGAGGCGGGGAACCAATCAGCCCCAGCATTTT | CASSPRRGTNQPQHF | TRBJ1-5 | - | - | TRBV7-2
TGTGCCAGCAGGGACAGCCGCTCCTACGAGCAGTACTTC | CASRDSRSYEQYF | TRBJ2-7 | - | - | TRBV2
TGTGCCAGCAGGTTACTGCCGGGACAGACCAGCGAGCAGTACTTC | CASRLLPGQTSEQYF | TRBJ2-7 | TRBD1 | - | TRBV5-5
TGTGCCAGCGGCGGACAGTCCCAAGAGACCCAGTACTTC | CASGGQSQETQYF | TRBJ2-5 | - | - | TRBV6-1
TGTGCCAGTAGTATTAGTTTCTGGCAAGGGGATCAGCCCCAGCATTTT | CASSISFWQGDQPQHF | TRBJ1-5 | - | - | TRBV19
TGTGCCAGCTCACCAGCAGCGACCTCATCGAAGACCCAGTACTTC | CASSPAATSSKTQYF | TRBJ2-5 | - | - | TRBV18
TGTGCCAGCAGCTTACGTGCCGGACAGGGAGGCACTGAAGCTTTCTTT | CASSLRAGQGGTEAFF | TRBJ1-1 | TRBD1 | - | TRBV5-6
TGTGCCAGTGGTATTCTGTACGAGCAGTACTTC | CASGILYEQYF | TRBJ2-7 | - | once | TRBV19
TGTGCTAGTGGCCAGGGAAACGAGCAGTACTTC | CASGQGNEQYF | TRBJ2-7 | - | - | TRBV12-5
TGTGCCAGCAGTGTGGTAGACACCGGGGAGCTGTTTTTT | CASSVVDTGELFF | TRBJ2-2 | - | - | TRBV2
TGTGCCAGCAGCCTCGGACAGGGTAATCAGCCCCAGCATTTT | CASSLGQGNQPQHF | TRBJ1-5 | TRBD1 | - | TRBV6-5
TGTGCTAGTGGTTTGCTAGGGGAGGGAAGGAACACTGAAGCTTTCTTT | CASGLLGEGRNTEAFF | TRBJ1-1 | - | - | TRBV12-5
TGTGCCAGCAGCCCATGGACAGGGGAAAACACTGAAGCTTTCTTT | CASSPWTGENTEAFF | TRBJ1-1 | TRBD1 | - | TRBV9
TGTGCCAGCAGCTTGGGACAGGGTTACCTAAGGGATGAGCAGTTCTTC | CASSLGQGYLRDEQFF | TRBJ2-1 | TRBD1 | - | TRBV5-4
TGTGCCAGCAGCGACCTGACAGGGGGCGGAATCATTCAGTACTTC | CASSDLTGGGIIQYF | TRBJ2-4 | TRBD1 | - | TRBV2
TGTGCCAGCAGCACGGGGGGTCGGAGCCCCTACGAGCAGTACTTC | CASSTGGRSPYEQYF | TRBJ2-7 | TRBD2 | medium-sized | TRBV2
TGTGCCAGCGAGCCGCGGGGGCCCACCTACGAGCAGTACTTC | CASEPRGPTYEQYF | TRBJ2-7 | - | - | TRBV28
TGTGCCAGCAGCCCTAGGGGGCTCTTGAACACTGAAGCTTTCTTT | CASSPRGLLNTEAFF | TRBJ1-1 | TRBD1 | - | TRBV14
TGTGCCAGCACCCCTAATCGGGGTGCGAACACCGGGGAGCTGTTTTTT | CASTPNRGANTGELFF | TRBJ2-2 | - | - | TRBV7-3
TGTGCCAGCAGCTCAGGAGGCGCATCACCCCTCCACTTT | CASSSGGASPLHF | TRBJ1-6 | - | few | TRBV7-6
TGTGCCAGCAGCCTCCACCCGACAGGACAGGTAGCTTTCTTT | CASSLHPTGQVAFF | TRBJ1-1 | TRBD1 | - | TRBV7-2
TGTGCCAGTAGTCCGGACAGCCCCACCTATGGCTACACCTTC | CASSPDSPTYGYTF | TRBJ1-2 | - | - | TRBV19
TGTGCCAGCAGGACTAGCGGGAACACCGGGGAGCTGTTTTTT | CASRTSGNTGELFF | TRBJ2-2 | TRBD2 | - | TRBV6-5
TGTGCCAGTAGTTTACAGGGGAAGGGCAATCAGCCCCAGCATTTT | CASSLQGKGNQPQHF | TRBJ1-5 | TRBD1 | - | TRBV19
TGTGCCACCAGCAGAGATTCAGGGGTGGACACCATATATTTT | CATSRDSGVDTIYF | TRBJ1-3 | - | - | TRBV15
TGCGCCAGCAGCCAAGTTTGGGGACAGGGGGCCCACGAGCAGTACTTC | CASSQVWGQGAHEQYF | TRBJ2-7 | TRBD1 | - | TRBV4-1
TGTGCCAGCAGCCATCTGGGCAGGAAGGCCCAGCATTTT | CASSHLGRKAQHF | TRBJ1-5 | - | - | TRBV21-1
TGTGCCAGCAGTTACTGGGACAGAGGGCACAATGAGCAGTTCTTC | CASSYWDRGHNEQFF | TRBJ2-1 | TRBD1 | - | TRBV6-5
TGTGCCAGCTCGCTCCGGGACAGGGTTGCAGGCGAGCAGTACTTC | CASSLRDRVAGEQYF | TRBJ2-7 | TRBD1 | - | TRBV18
TGTGCCAGCCACCCCTTGGGAGAAGCACTGAACACTGAAGCTTTCTTT | CASHPLGEALNTEAFF | TRBJ1-1 | - | - | TRBV19
TGCAGCGTTGAACCCCGACTAGCAGGGACAGATACGCAGTATTTT | CSVEPRLAGTDTQYF | TRBJ2-3 | TRBD2 | - | TRBV29-1
TGTGCCAGCACTCCCCTTCGCGCGAACACCGGGGAGCTGTTTTTT | CASTPLRANTGELFF | TRBJ2-2 | - | - | TRBV27
TGTGCCAGCAGAAGAGGGGGCGAGACCCAGTACTTC | CASRRGGETQYF | TRBJ2-5 | TRBD1 | - | TRBV6-5
TGTGCCAGCAGTGGGCTTGAAAATGAGCAGTTCTTC | CASSGLENEQFF | TRBJ2-1 | - | - | TRBV6-1
TGTGCCAGCAGCTTCCTGACAGGGGCGGCCTACAATGAGCAGTTCTTC | CASSFLTGAAYNEQFF | TRBJ2-1 | TRBD1 | - | TRBV7-9
TGTGCCAGCAGCTTAGGACAGTCTGGGGAGACCCAGTACTTC | CASSLGQSGETQYF | TRBJ2-5 | - | - | TRBV7-8
TGCGCCAGCAGCCAAGGAGCACTTGGGCAGAATAGCAATCAGCCCCAGCATTTT | CASSQGALGQNSNQPQHF | TRBJ1-5 | - | - | TRBV4-1
TGTGCCAGCAGCTCCCACAGGCGGTCCCTTAACACCGGGGAGCTGTTTTTT | CASSSHRRSLNTGELFF | TRBJ2-2 | - | - | TRBV14
TGTGCCAGCAGCAACTATCAGACTAGCGGCCCCTACGGGTACACAGATACGCAGTATTTT | CASSNYQTSGPYGYTDTQYF | TRBJ2-3 | TRBD2 | - | TRBV13
TGTGCCAGCAGCGTAGCTTTCAGGGTTGACGAGCAGTTCTTC | CASSVAFRVDEQFF | TRBJ2-1 | - | - | TRBV9
TGTGCCAGCAGTTACTCCCGGGGTTCACCCCTCCACTTT | CASSYSRGSPLHF | TRBJ1-6 | - | - | TRBV6-5